Listed here is a single T cell receptor beta chain. Its target is unknown. TCRdb's table, derived via immunoSEQ multiplex PCR, lists solely in-frame clones and lacks some. The sample lists about 2.2 million clones; around 93% were seen once. Cells designated naive CD8 were CD45RO-negative and were positively selected for CCR7, with terminally differentiated effector memory CD45RA+ cells excluded. This entry belongs to a study of shared clonotypes between healthy human individuals. Overall study results and limits: In a few donors, around 5% of naive CD4 clonotypes appeared in common.

CDR1 SNHLY and CDR2 FYNNEI come from the germline V gene. Trimming at V came to 3 bases and at J to 9 bases, leaving 14 bases not matched to a gene. This CDR3 spans 17 amino acids. J is TRBJ2-4 and V is TRBV2; 10 bases line up with TRBD2. The material sequenced was naive CD8+ T cells from PBMCs. This sequence was found in a man aged 18 to 30 in good health. Some clones in this sample may be carry-over from other donors' samples. The CDR3 loop reads CASSEWGLAGVAAIQYF. Written as DNA, the CDR3 is TGTGCCAGCAGTGAGTGGGGGCTAGCGGGAGTGGCAGCCATTCAGTACTTC.